A selection of T cell receptor beta chains follows, all from one sample in a study of blood T cell repertoires in COVID-19. Sequencing used immunoSEQ multiplex PCR; TCRdb keeps in-frame clones, though not all of them. The table shows roughly 190,000 clones, with nearly 90% occurring only once. The sample was peripheral blood. The receptors shown here come from a woman aged 40 to 55 who had recovered from COVID-19. The CDR3 runs from the conserved cysteine through the conserved F or W. The order of the fields is clone size, D gene, J gene, V gene, CDR3 protein, CDR3 DNA. D genes are given only for firm matches. Clone sizes are given selectively: once, few, many, or a class where the clone is expanded.

NA TRBD1 TRBJ2-7 TRBV9 CASSLTGTGARGDEQYF TGTGCCAGCAGCTTAACCGGGACAGGGGCCCGGGGGGACGAGCAGTACTTC
NA NA TRBJ1-3 TRBV18 CASSETRDTSGNTIYF TGTGCCAGCTCCGAAACGCGTGATACCTCTGGAAACACCATATATTTT
once NA TRBJ2-5 TRBV6-5 CTTSESGTQETQYF TGTACTACGAGCGAAAGCGGTACGCAAGAGACCCAGTACTTC
NA NA TRBJ1-1 TRBV3-1/TRBV3-2 CASSPTDHTEAFF TGTGCCAGCAGCCCTACAGACCACACTGAAGCTTTCTTT
NA NA TRBJ2-7 TRBV27 CASSIGVSLAYEQYF TGTGCCAGCAGTATAGGGGTCTCCCTTGCCTACGAGCAGTACTTC
few TRBD1 TRBJ1-5 TRBV19 CASSRRGWTSNQPQHF TGTGCCAGTAGCCGCAGGGGGTGGACAAGCAATCAGCCCCAGCATTTT
NA NA TRBJ2-1 TRBV29-1 CSVDPRAGNEQFF TGCAGCGTTGACCCTCGGGCAGGGAATGAGCAGTTCTTC
NA NA TRBJ1-2 TRBV7-6 CASSPQGLLIPYGYTF TGTGCCAGCAGCCCACAGGGCCTACTAATCCCCTATGGCTACACCTTC
once TRBD2 TRBJ2-5 TRBV5-1 CASSLGGSGQETQYF TGCGCCAGCAGTCTGGGGGGGAGCGGACAAGAGACCCAGTACTTC
NA NA TRBJ2-5 TRBV4-3 CASSQDGLSQETQYF TGCGCCAGCAGCCAAGACGGTCTCTCCCAAGAGACCCAGTACTTC
NA TRBD1 TRBJ2-7 TRBV5-1 CASSLAGDRGSYEQYF TGCGCCAGCAGCTTGGCCGGGGACAGGGGCTCCTACGAGCAGTACTTC
NA TRBD1 TRBJ1-1 TRBV10-2 CASSEWDRTGNTEAFF TGCGCCAGCAGTGAGTGGGACAGGACAGGGAACACTGAAGCTTTCTTT
few TRBD2 TRBJ2-1 TRBV24-1 CATSDTSGRAGSYNEQFF TGTGCCACCAGTGATACTAGCGGGAGGGCCGGCTCCTACAATGAGCAGTTCTTC
NA NA TRBJ2-2 TRBV28 CASSFEARITGELFF TGTGCCAGCAGTTTTGAGGCCCGAATCACCGGGGAGCTGTTTTTT
NA NA TRBJ1-1 TRBV4-3 CASSQEVQGDWVEAFF TGCGCCAGCAGCCAAGAGGTACAGGGTGACTGGGTTGAAGCTTTCTTT
NA TRBD1 TRBJ1-4 TRBV9 CASSGLTGGGKLFF TGTGCCAGCAGCGGGCTTACAGGGGGCGGAAAACTGTTTTTT
NA TRBD2 TRBJ2-1 TRBV4-3 CASSQGGSGNEQFF TGCGCCAGCAGCCAAGGCGGGAGTGGCAATGAGCAGTTCTTC
NA TRBD1 TRBJ2-1 TRBV6-5 CASSGQGNEQFF TGTGCCAGCAGCGGACAGGGGAATGAGCAGTTCTTC
NA NA TRBJ2-1 TRBV5-8 CASTTTGSGFF TGTGCCAGCACTACGACAGGCTCGGGGTTCTTC
NA NA TRBJ2-7 TRBV28 CASSPSDSVASYEQYF TGTGCCAGCAGTCCCTCGGACAGCGTCGCGTCCTACGAGCAGTACTTC
few NA TRBJ1-5 TRBV27 CASTLWAGGQPQHF TGTGCCAGCACCTTATGGGCGGGGGGTCAGCCCCAGCATTTT
NA NA TRBJ1-2 TRBV4-3 CASSQDMGADYGYTF TGCGCCAGCAGCCAAGATATGGGGGCTGACTATGGCTACACCTTC
NA TRBD2 TRBJ2-1 TRBV2 CASSKTSGRYNEQFF TGTGCCAGCAGCAAGACTAGCGGGAGGTACAATGAGCAGTTCTTC
NA TRBD2 TRBJ2-7 TRBV20-1 CSASSSGIGEQYF TGCAGTGCTAGTTCTAGCGGGATTGGGGAGCAGTACTTC
NA TRBD2 TRBJ2-5 TRBV7-2 CASSLVHLAGEGSGETQYF TGTGCCAGCAGCTTAGTACACCTAGCGGGAGAAGGATCGGGAGAGACCCAGTACTTC
NA TRBD1 TRBJ2-7 TRBV5-6 CASGDRVSYEQYF TGTGCCAGCGGCGACAGGGTTTCCTACGAGCAGTACTTC
NA NA TRBJ1-2 TRBV28 CASSLANYGYTF TGTGCCAGCAGTCTCGCTAACTATGGCTACACCTTC
NA NA TRBJ1-1 TRBV6-1 CASREGPSNTEAFF TGTGCCAGCAGGGAAGGGCCCTCGAACACTGAAGCTTTCTTT
few NA TRBJ2-1 TRBV4-2 CASSQRVTGNYNEQFF TGTGCCAGCAGCCAACGAGTCACAGGGAACTACAATGAGCAGTTCTTC
NA TRBD2 TRBJ2-3 TRBV5-1 CASSLEAGDTDTQYF TGCGCCAGCAGCTTGGAGGCGGGAGATACAGATACGCAGTATTTT
NA TRBD1 TRBJ1-6 TRBV10-3 CAISDDRGGDSPLHF TGTGCCATCAGTGATGACAGGGGTGGTGATTCACCCCTCCACTTT
NA TRBD2 TRBJ2-7 TRBV7-2 CASSSTSGNYEQYF TGTGCCAGCAGCTCGACTAGCGGAAACTACGAGCAGTACTTC
NA NA TRBJ1-6 TRBV15 CATSSGGASPLHF TGTGCCACCAGCTCAGGCGGGGCTTCACCCCTCCACTTT
NA TRBD2 TRBJ2-1 TRBV28 CASSLFFSGADNEQFF TGTGCCAGCAGTTTATTTTTTAGCGGGGCCGACAATGAGCAGTTCTTC
NA TRBD2 TRBJ2-3 TRBV24-1 CATSDSLTSGNSNTQYF TGTGCCACCAGTGATTCCTTGACTAGCGGGAACTCGAATACGCAGTATTTT
once NA TRBJ2-7 TRBV10-3 CAIRGGGYEQYF TGTGCCATCAGGGGTGGCGGCTACGAGCAGTACTTC
NA NA TRBJ1-3 TRBV5-1 CASSLEGQGSGNTIYF TGCGCCAGCAGCTTGGAGGGCCAGGGGTCTGGAAACACCATATATTTT
NA NA TRBJ2-7 TRBV28 CASSFPPAGTPSYEQYF TGTGCCAGCAGTTTCCCCCCTGCCGGGACTCCCTCCTACGAGCAGTACTTC
NA NA TRBJ1-5 TRBV28 CASRLPYSNQPQHF TGTGCCAGCAGGCTCCCCTATAGCAATCAGCCCCAGCATTTT
NA NA TRBJ2-7 TRBV28 CASSRGRGWNYEQYF TGTGCCAGCAGTCGGGGTAGGGGGTGGAACTACGAGCAGTACTTC